Following are 25 T cell receptor beta chains from one sample sequenced in a study of metastatic and nonmetastatic thyroid tumors. Via MiXCR, TCRdb re-called the PCR reads. The sample lists about 15,000 clones; roughly 24% were seen once. Thyroid surgery was preceded by no treatment in any patient. Sequencing input: adjacent normal tissue. These receptors originate from a female donor with papillary thyroid cancer or a benign thyroid nodule (not recorded which). Some clones in this sample may be carry-over from other donors' samples.

The V gene is TRBV28, the J gene TRBJ2-7, with 8 bases matching TRBD1. The germline CDR1 and CDR2 sequences are MDHEN and SYDVKM. This CDR3 has 13 amino acids. The V and J ends lost 7 bases and 3 bases, in that order; junction bases with no gene match: 5. The CDR3 loop reads CASIGQGGYEQYF. The CDR3 DNA reads TGTGCCAGCATAGGACAGGGAGGCTACGAGCAGTACTTC. The full variable domain, rest sourced from reference TRBV28 and TRBJ2-7, is DVKVTQSSRYLVKRTGEKVFLECVQDMDHENMFWYRQDPGLGLRLIYFSYDVKMKEKGDIPEGYSVSREKKERFSLILESASTNQTSMYLCASIGQGGYEQYFGPGTRLTVT.

CDR3 residues: CASSLAMGPYEQYF. CDR3 bases: TGCGCCAGCAGCTTGGCTATGGGCCCCTACGAGCAGTACTTC. The rearrangement joins TRBV5-1 to TRBJ2-7; no clear D gene. The V and J ends lost 0 bases and 2 bases respectively, with 9 bases between them. Germline CDR1 and CDR2: SGHRS and YFSETQ. The CDR3 is made up of 14 amino acids.

CDR3 in amino acids: CASSFGTVTGELFF. The CDR3 DNA reads TGTGCCAGCAGCTTCGGGACAGTCACCGGGGAGCTGTTTTTT. The chain employs TRBV11-2 and TRBJ2-2; 7 bases are shared with TRBD1. The CDR3 consists of 14 residues. V lost 3 bases and J lost 4; bases outside the gene matches: 2. The germline V gene has CDR1 SGHAT and CDR2 FQNNGV.

The chain recombines TRBV6-2 or TRBV6-3 with TRBJ2-3, with D unclear. The CDR3 extends over 14 amino acids. Germline V gene lookup returns CDR1 MNHEY and CDR2 SVGEGT. V shed 5 bases and J shed 0 bases, with 9 bases lying between them. The CDR3 spells CASSPQASTDTQYF. CDR3 nucleotide sequence: TGTGCCAGCAGTCCGCAGGCTAGCACAGATACGCAGTATTTT.

The rearrangement uses TRBV30 and TRBJ2-5; D unresolved. V dropped 4 bases and J dropped 2 bases, with 14 bases sitting between them. Germline CDR1 reads GTSNPN; CDR2 reads SVGIG (reference sequence). The CDR3 covers 14 residues. The DNA of the CDR3 is TGTGCCTGGACAGGCCCCCGGTTTCAAGAGACCCAGTACTTC. It specifies CAWTGPRFQETQYF.

This clone is classed as medium-sized. The junction departs from germline at one end; a sequencing error may be responsible. The chain combines TRBV5-1 with TRBJ2-7, with D unclear. The CDR3 extends over 9 amino acids. Germline V gene lookup returns CDR1 SGHRS and CDR2 YFSETQ. This CDR3 reads CASSLERYF. As DNA, the CDR3 is TGCGCCAGCAGCTTGGAGCGGTACTTC.

CDR3 in amino acids: CASTQGAGGLNAYEQYF. The CDR3 region has the DNA TGTGCCAGCACCCAAGGGGCGGGGGGGCTGAACGCCTACGAGCAGTACTTC. The chain couples TRBV6-5 to TRBJ2-7; 9 bases match TRBD2. V dropped 7 bases and J dropped 2; count of bases not matched to a gene: 15. The germline gives CDR1 MNHEY, CDR2 SVGAGI. This CDR3 contains 17 residues.

This clone ranks as medium-sized (0.01 to 0.1%). The rearrangement uses TRBV20-1 and TRBJ2-3, with a possible D match to TRBD2 (5 bases). V lost 6 bases and J lost 3, with 13 bases in between. This CDR3 is built from 13 residues. Germline lookup yields CDR1 DFQATT and CDR2 SNEGSKA (reference sequence). CDR3 loop: CSAEYAGTDTQYF. CDR3 nucleotides: TGCAGTGCCGAGTACGCGGGTACAGATACGCAGTATTTT.

This chain uses TRBV12-3 or TRBV12-4 with TRBJ2-1; 7 nucleotides align to TRBD2. This CDR3 comprises 15 residues. V lost 3 bases, J lost 0 bases, and 2 bases stayed unmatched. In DNA form, the CDR3 reads TGTGCCAGCAGTTTGGGCGGGAGCTCCTACAATGAGCAGTTCTTC. It specifies CASSLGGSSYNEQFF.

The J gene is TRBJ1-1, the V gene TRBV6-6, with D possibly matching TRBD1 (5 bases). CDR3 size: 15 residues. The V end was cut by 2 bases, the J end by 4 bases, with 14 bases between. CDR1 is MNHNY, CDR2 SVGAGI, per germline (reference sequence). CDR3: CASSYQGDASTEAFF. CDR3 in DNA: TGTGCCAGCAGTTACCAGGGCGACGCCAGCACTGAAGCTTTCTTT.

This clone has only a few counts. The chain joins TRBV2 to TRBJ2-5; no firm D call. This CDR3 is built from 14 residues. The V gene lost 2 bases and the J gene lost 1 base, with 8 bases spanning the gap. Looked up from germline, CDR1 is SNHLY and CDR2 is FYNNEI. This CDR3 reads CASSEHQAQETQYF. Here the CDR3 DNA reads TGTGCCAGCAGTGAACATCAAGCCCAAGAGACCCAGTACTTC.

The V and J genes are TRBV6-1 and TRBJ1-1; D remains unclear. V was cut by 4 bases and J by 1 base, with 4 bases left in between. The CDR3 covers 12 residues. Germline V gene data show CDR1 as MNHNS and CDR2 as SASEGT. CDR3 protein: CASSAPNTEAFF. Here the CDR3 DNA reads TGTGCCAGCAGTGCCCCGAACACTGAAGCTTTCTTT.

This clone was seen a handful of times. DNA of the CDR3: TGTGCCAGCAGTGAAGAGGTGTGGTCACCCCTCCACTTT. Protein: CASSEEVWSPLHF. The chain has TRBV2 and TRBJ1-6; the D is unclear. This CDR3 is built from 13 residues. Trimming took off 1 base at V and 10 bases at J, with 8 bases between the two ends. Germline V lookup: CDR1 SNHLY, CDR2 FYNNEI.

This clone was counted between two and nine times. The chain has TRBV25-1 and TRBJ2-1; 7 bases are shared with TRBD2. Germline lookup yields CDR1 MGHDK and CDR2 SYGVNS. This CDR3 is 14 amino acids long. V shed 4 bases, J shed 3 bases, and the junction held 3 bases outside the gene matches. The CDR3 protein is CASSVREGYNEQFF. The DNA of the CDR3 is TGTGCCAGCAGTGTGAGGGAGGGCTACAATGAGCAGTTCTTC. Drawing the rest from reference TRBV25-1 and TRBJ2-1, the complete variable domain is EADIYQTPRYLVIGTGKKITLECSQTMGHDKMYWYQQDPGMELHLIHYSYGVNSTEKGDLSSESTVSRIRTEHFPLTLESARPSHTSQYLCASSVREGYNEQFFGPGTRLTVL.

This chain joins TRBV7-2 and TRBJ2-7; 8 nucleotides match TRBD1. CDR1 and CDR2 (germline): SGHTA, FQGNSA. Losses at the gene ends were 1 base for V and 6 bases for J; bases not matched to a gene: 8. The CDR3 length is 15 residues. CDR3 DNA sequence: TGTGCCAGCAGCTTAGAGGGGCAGGGGGCGCGCGAGCAGTACGTC. This codes for CASSLEGQGAREQYV.

The rearrangement links TRBV20-1 to TRBJ2-7; D tentatively fits TRBD1 or TRBD2 (5 bases each). The V end was cut by 1 base, the J end by 0 bases, with 13 bases between. Germline loops: CDR1 DFQATT, CDR2 SNEGSKA (reference sequence). The CDR3 is 15 amino acids. This CDR3 is CSARGGNGASYEQYF. CDR3 DNA sequence: TGCAGTGCTAGAGGGGGGAATGGGGCCTCCTACGAGCAGTACTTC.

This clone came up a few times. Relative to the germline gene, one junction end is altered; a read error may explain this. The chain carries TRBV6-1 and TRBJ1-2; TRBD1 matches 8 bases. Germline-derived CDR1 and CDR2 are MNHNS and SASEGT. This CDR3 has 15 amino acids. In nucleotides, the CDR3 is TGTGCCAACAGTGAATTTAGCGACAGGGGCGAAGGCTACACCTTC. Amino acid sequence: CANSEFSDRGEGYTF.

The V call is TRBV20-1, the J call TRBJ2-2; 7 positions agree with TRBD2. Germline CDR1 is DFQATT and CDR2 is SNEGSKA (reference sequence). The CDR3 has 16 amino acids. V shed 0 bases and J 1 base; nucleotides not matched to a gene: 5. DNA for the CDR3: TGCAGTGCTAGAGAAGCGGGAAGACAGAACACCGGGGAGCTGTTTTTT. Encoded protein: CSAREAGRQNTGELFF.

The chain carries TRBV28 and TRBJ2-6, with 7 bases aligning to TRBD1. V shed 7 bases, J shed 4 bases, and the junction held 10 bases outside the gene matches. From germline, CDR1 is MDHEN and CDR2 SYDVKM. The CDR3 length is 16 residues. The CDR3 protein is CASIPGQLSGANVLTF. CDR3 nucleotide sequence: TGTGCCAGCATACCGGGACAGCTAAGCGGGGCCAACGTCCTGACTTTC.

The chain uses TRBV20-1 and TRBJ2-7; 7 positions agree with TRBD1. The J segment lost 4 bases and the V segment lost 6 bases, leaving 15 bases of the junction unmatched. This CDR3 spans 15 amino acids. The V gene's germline CDR1 is DFQATT and CDR2 SNEGSKA (reference sequence). CDR3 nucleotide sequence: TGCAGTGCCATCCCTGACCGACAGGGCGGGTACGAGCAGTACTTC. This gives the protein CSAIPDRQGGYEQYF.

This clone was counted a few times. The J gene is TRBJ1-1, the V gene TRBV20-1; D is perhaps TRBD1 (6 bases). Trimming shortened V by 3 bases and J by 5 bases, and 10 bases separated the two germline ends. The CDR3 is 12 amino acids. Germline CDR1 DFQATT, CDR2 SNEGSKA (reference sequence). CDR3 bases: TGCAGTGCTAGTCGGGGGCGGACTGAAGCTTTCTTT. Translated, it gives CSASRGRTEAFF.

The J gene is TRBJ1-2, the V gene TRBV2, with D possibly being TRBD1 (5 bases). Germline loops: CDR1 SNHLY, CDR2 FYNNEI. Trimming removed 8 bases from V and 3 bases from J, with 7 bases in between. The length of the CDR3 is 11 residues. The CDR3 loop reads CASGAYYGYTF. In DNA, the CDR3 is TGTGCCAGCGGGGCCTACTATGGCTACACCTTC.

The V and J genes are TRBV20-1 and TRBJ1-2, with D unresolved. V was shortened by 4 bases and J by 0 bases, with 12 bases between the two germline ends. Germline loops: CDR1 DFQATT, CDR2 SNEGSKA (reference sequence). This CDR3 is 14 amino acids long. The CDR3 reads CSATLRRPNYGYTF. The CDR3, as DNA: TGCAGTGCTACCCTTCGGAGGCCTAACTATGGCTACACCTTC.

The chain combines TRBV11-2 with TRBJ2-7; 9 bases fit TRBD1. The germline V gene has CDR1 SGHAT and CDR2 FQNNGV. V was clipped by 4 bases and J by 5 bases; unmatched bases: 15. The CDR3 runs to 17 residues. This chain's CDR3 is CASSSSPVGQGRDEQYF. Written as DNA, the CDR3 is TGTGCCAGCAGCTCCTCGCCCGTGGGACAGGGACGGGACGAGCAGTACTTC.

The V gene is TRBV12-3 or TRBV12-4, the J gene TRBJ2-1, with 8 bases aligning to TRBD2. The CDR3 is made up of 15 amino acids. V shed 0 bases and J 4 bases; nucleotides not matched to a gene: 2. The CDR3 loop reads CASSLASGVYNEQFF. CDR3 coding DNA: TGTGCCAGCAGTTTAGCTAGCGGGGTTTACAATGAGCAGTTCTTC.